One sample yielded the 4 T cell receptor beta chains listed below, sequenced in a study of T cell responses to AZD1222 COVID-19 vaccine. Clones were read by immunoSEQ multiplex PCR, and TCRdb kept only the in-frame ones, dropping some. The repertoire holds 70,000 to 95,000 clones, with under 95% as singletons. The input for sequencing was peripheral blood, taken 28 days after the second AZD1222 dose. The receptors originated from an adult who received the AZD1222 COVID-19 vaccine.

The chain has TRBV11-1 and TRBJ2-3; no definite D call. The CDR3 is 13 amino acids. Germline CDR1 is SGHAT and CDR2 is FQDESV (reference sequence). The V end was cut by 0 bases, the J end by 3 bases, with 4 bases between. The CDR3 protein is CASSLAGTDTQYF. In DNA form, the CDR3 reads TGTGCCAGCAGCTTAGCGGGGACAGATACGCAGTATTTT.

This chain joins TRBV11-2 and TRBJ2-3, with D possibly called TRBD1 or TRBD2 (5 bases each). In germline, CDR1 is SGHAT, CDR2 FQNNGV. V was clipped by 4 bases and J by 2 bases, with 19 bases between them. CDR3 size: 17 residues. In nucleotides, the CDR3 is TGTGCCAGCAGCTCATTAGGAAGGACTGGGACCACAGATACGCAGTATTTT. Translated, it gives CASSSLGRTGTTDTQYF.

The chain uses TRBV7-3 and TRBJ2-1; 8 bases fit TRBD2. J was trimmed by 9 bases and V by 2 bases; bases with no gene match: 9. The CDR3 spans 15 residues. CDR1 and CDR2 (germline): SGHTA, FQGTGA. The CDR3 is CASSLGVAGRGEQFF. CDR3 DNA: TGTGCCAGCAGCTTAGGGGTAGCGGGGCGGGGTGAGCAGTTCTTC.

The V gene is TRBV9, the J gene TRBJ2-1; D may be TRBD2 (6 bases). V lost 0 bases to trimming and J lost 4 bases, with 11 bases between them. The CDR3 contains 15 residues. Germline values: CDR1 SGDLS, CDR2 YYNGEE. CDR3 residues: CASSVGSGTYNEQFF. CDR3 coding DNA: TGTGCCAGCAGCGTAGGTAGCGGCACTTACAATGAGCAGTTCTTC.